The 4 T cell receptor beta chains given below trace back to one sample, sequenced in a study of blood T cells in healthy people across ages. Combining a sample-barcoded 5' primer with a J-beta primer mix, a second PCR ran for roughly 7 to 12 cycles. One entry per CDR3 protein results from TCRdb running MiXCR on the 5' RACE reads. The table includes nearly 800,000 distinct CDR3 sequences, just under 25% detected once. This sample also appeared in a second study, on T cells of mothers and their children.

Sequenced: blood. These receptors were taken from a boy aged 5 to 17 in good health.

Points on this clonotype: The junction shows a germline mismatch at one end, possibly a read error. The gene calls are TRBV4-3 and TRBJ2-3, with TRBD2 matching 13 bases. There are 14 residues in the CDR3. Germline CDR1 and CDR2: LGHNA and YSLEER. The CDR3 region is CASNQGTSGTLEYF. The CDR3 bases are TGCGCCAGCAACCAAGGGACTAGCGGGACTCTAGAGTATTTT.

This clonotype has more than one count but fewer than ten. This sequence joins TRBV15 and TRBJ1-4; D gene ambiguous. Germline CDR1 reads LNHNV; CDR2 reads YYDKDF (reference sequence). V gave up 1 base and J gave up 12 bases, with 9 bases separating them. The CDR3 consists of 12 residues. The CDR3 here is CATSRALTQLFF. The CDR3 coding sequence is TGTGCCACCAGCAGAGCCCTGACTCAACTGTTTTTT. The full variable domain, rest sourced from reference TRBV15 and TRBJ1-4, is DAMVIQNPRYQVTQFGKPVTLSCSQTLNHNVMYWYQQKSSQAPKLLFHYYDKDFNNEADTPDNFQSRRPNTSFCFLDIRSPGLGDTAMYLCATSRALTQLFFGSGTQLSVL.

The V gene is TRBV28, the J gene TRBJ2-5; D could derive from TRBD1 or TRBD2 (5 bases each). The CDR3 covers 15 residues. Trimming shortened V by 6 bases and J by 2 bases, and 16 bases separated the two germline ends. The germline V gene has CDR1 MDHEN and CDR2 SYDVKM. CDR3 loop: CASSYSPGPQETQYF. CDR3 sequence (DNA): TGTGCCAGCAGCTACTCTCCGGGGCCACAAGAGACCCAGTACTTC.

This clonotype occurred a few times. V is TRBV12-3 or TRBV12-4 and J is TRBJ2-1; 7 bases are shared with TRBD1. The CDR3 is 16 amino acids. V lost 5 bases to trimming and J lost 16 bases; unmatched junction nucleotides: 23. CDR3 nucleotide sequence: TGTGCCAGCAGTCTCGGTACGGGACAGCTTACAATGAGTTTTTTCTTC. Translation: CASSLGTGQLTMSFFF.